This TCR beta chain was recorded in a study of blood T cell repertoires in COVID-19. Overall study context: Donors in the United States, Italy and Spain gave samples during acute or convalescent COVID-19. The analysed material was cDNA or gDNA that came from T cells, B-cell-depleted T cells, or PBMCs.

In the source study's methods: Cell counts per sample came from amplifying reference gene primers. Clones were read by immunoSEQ multiplex PCR, and TCRdb kept only the in-frame ones, dropping some. V and J calls and clone size are given by that table; D and trimming were obtained from the DNA. Among approximately 240,000 clones listed, approximately 90% were seen once. The source is a woman in her forties who had recovered from COVID-19. The sequencing input was peripheral blood.

The DNA of the CDR3 is TGTGCCAGCAGCGCAGGCGCCGGGACAGGGGGCATCTATGGCTACACCTTC. Translated, it gives CASSAGAGTGGIYGYTF. J is TRBJ1-2 and V is TRBV9, with 12 bases identical to TRBD1. The germline CDR1 and CDR2 sequences are SGDLS and YYNGEE. The V and J ends lost 3 bases and 4 bases, in that order; junction bases with no gene match: 10. This CDR3 has 17 amino acids.